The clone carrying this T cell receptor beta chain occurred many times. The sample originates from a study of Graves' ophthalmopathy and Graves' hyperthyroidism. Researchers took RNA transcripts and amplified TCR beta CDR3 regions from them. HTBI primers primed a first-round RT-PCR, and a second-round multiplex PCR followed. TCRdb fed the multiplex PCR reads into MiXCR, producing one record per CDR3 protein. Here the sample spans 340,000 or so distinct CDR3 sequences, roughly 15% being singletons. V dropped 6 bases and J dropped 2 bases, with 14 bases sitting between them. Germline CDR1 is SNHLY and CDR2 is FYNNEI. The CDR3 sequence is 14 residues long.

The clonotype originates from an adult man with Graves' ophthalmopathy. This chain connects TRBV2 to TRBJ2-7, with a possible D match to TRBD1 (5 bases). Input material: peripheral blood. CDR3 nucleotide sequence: TGTGCCAGCAGCTTGGCAGGGTTGGCCTACGAGCAGTACTTC. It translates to CASSLAGLAYEQYF.